These T cell receptor beta chains were read from a single sample in a study of cytomegalovirus exposure and HLA in healthy donors. Using immunoSEQ multiplex PCR, the repertoire was profiled, and TCRdb retains in-frame clones only, with some absent. The table has about 99,000 clones, roughly three quarters seen once; the top ten hold approximately 3.7%. Source material: PBMCs. These receptors were collected from a man between 45 and 60 years old in good health and CMV-seropositive. The CDR3 runs from the conserved cysteine through the conserved F or W. A D gene is named only where the DNA matches it firmly. Where a row states a size, it is once, few, many or the class of an expanded clone; other rows omit it.

j_gene: TRBJ2-2; len: 21; abundance: .; v_gene: TRBV28; d_gene: TRBD1; CDR3nt: TGTGCCAGCAGTCCCGGCGCCAGACAGGGGGCCCTTTCTCGGAACACCGGGGAGCTGTTTTTT; CDR3aa: CASSPGARQGALSRNTGELFF
j_gene: TRBJ2-1; len: 14; abundance: .; v_gene: TRBV6-5; d_gene: .; CDR3nt: TGTGCCAGCAGTTACGGGGGCGCGGTAAAAGAGCAGTTCTTC; CDR3aa: CASSYGGAVKEQFF
j_gene: TRBJ2-1; len: 17; abundance: once; v_gene: TRBV30; d_gene: TRBD2; CDR3nt: TGTGCCTGGAGTGTCTCTAGCGGGAGGAGGAGGAACAATGAGCAGTTCTTC; CDR3aa: CAWSVSSGRRRNNEQFF
j_gene: TRBJ1-1; len: 16; abundance: .; v_gene: TRBV28; d_gene: .; CDR3nt: TGTGCCAGCAGTTTTGGCCCTTCCCTTCGGAACACTGAAGCTTTCTTT; CDR3aa: CASSFGPSLRNTEAFF
j_gene: TRBJ2-2; len: 15; abundance: .; v_gene: TRBV7-7; d_gene: TRBD1; CDR3nt: TGTGCCAGCAGCTGGACAGGGGATAAGAACGGGGAGCTGTTTTTT; CDR3aa: CASSWTGDKNGELFF
j_gene: TRBJ1-1; len: 14; abundance: .; v_gene: TRBV2; d_gene: TRBD1; CDR3nt: TGTGCCAGCAGCGCCGGACAGGGGCGAACTGAAGCTTTCTTT; CDR3aa: CASSAGQGRTEAFF
j_gene: TRBJ2-1; len: 16; abundance: .; v_gene: TRBV7-3; d_gene: TRBD2; CDR3nt: TGTGCCAGCAGCCCTCGGACTAGCGGGATAGGCAATGAGCAGTTCTTC; CDR3aa: CASSPRTSGIGNEQFF
j_gene: TRBJ2-3; len: 15; abundance: .; v_gene: TRBV19; d_gene: .; CDR3nt: TGTGCCAGTAGTATAGTTGGGCTGTCCTTGGATACGCAGTATTTT; CDR3aa: CASSIVGLSLDTQYF
j_gene: TRBJ2-1; len: 15; abundance: .; v_gene: TRBV5-1; d_gene: .; CDR3nt: TGCGCCAGCAGAGTTCCGGGGGGCGCCTCCAATGAGCAGTTCTTC; CDR3aa: CASRVPGGASNEQFF
j_gene: TRBJ2-2; len: 17; abundance: .; v_gene: TRBV5-1; d_gene: TRBD1; CDR3nt: TGCGCCAGCAGCTTGGGGTCGGGACAGGCAAACACCGGGGAGCTGTTTTTT; CDR3aa: CASSLGSGQANTGELFF
j_gene: TRBJ2-1; len: 14; abundance: .; v_gene: TRBV19; d_gene: .; CDR3nt: TGTGCCAGTAGTATGGCGGCAGAGGGCAATGAGCAGTTCTTC; CDR3aa: CASSMAAEGNEQFF
j_gene: TRBJ1-2; len: 12; abundance: .; v_gene: TRBV30; d_gene: TRBD1; CDR3nt: TGTGCCTGGAACCGCCAGGGGGATGGCTACACCTTC; CDR3aa: CAWNRQGDGYTF
j_gene: TRBJ2-2; len: 14; abundance: .; v_gene: TRBV19; d_gene: .; CDR3nt: TGTGCCAGTAGTAGTTTACAAGACACCGGGGAGCTGTTTTTT; CDR3aa: CASSSLQDTGELFF
j_gene: TRBJ2-4; len: 13; abundance: .; v_gene: TRBV27; d_gene: .; CDR3nt: TGTGCCAGCAGCCCGAACTCGGGAAACATTCAGTACTTC; CDR3aa: CASSPNSGNIQYF
j_gene: TRBJ1-5; len: 13; abundance: few; v_gene: TRBV6-1; d_gene: .; CDR3nt: TGTGCCAGCAAGGGGCAGGCAGGGCAGCCCCAGCATTTT; CDR3aa: CASKGQAGQPQHF
j_gene: TRBJ2-3; len: 16; abundance: .; v_gene: TRBV6-1; d_gene: TRBD2; CDR3nt: TGTGCCAGCAGTGGGGGACGCGGGGGGGGCACAGATACGCAGTATTTT; CDR3aa: CASSGGRGGGTDTQYF
j_gene: TRBJ2-1; len: 16; abundance: .; v_gene: TRBV5-1; d_gene: .; CDR3nt: TGCGCCAGCAGCTTGGTGGTTAGTGGGAGTAATAATGAGCAGTTCTTC; CDR3aa: CASSLVVSGSNNEQFF
j_gene: TRBJ1-4; len: 12; abundance: .; v_gene: TRBV30; d_gene: .; CDR3nt: TGTGCCTGGAGCAGGCAGGGTGACAAACTGTTTTTT; CDR3aa: CAWSRQGDKLFF